A single sample gave rise to the 25 T cell receptor beta chains below, sequenced in a study of Tregs in tolerant kidney transplant recipients. The protocol was immunoSEQ multiplex PCR, while the TCRdb copy is restricted to in-frame clones and leaves out a portion. The repertoire holds 74,000 or so clones, about 91% seen once, with around 1.5% in the top ten. Related graft donors supplied nonmyeloablative bone marrow transplants, and mixed chimerism was transient. The sequences come from CD4+ T cells from blood (PBMCs), collected 24 months after the transplant. These TCRs come from a human patient who received a combined kidney and bone marrow transplant. The graft donor may have given rise to some T cells.

The chain couples TRBV30 to TRBJ2-7; TRBD1 might be the D (6 bases). Trimming pared 2 bases from V and 2 bases from J, leaving 16 bases between. The germline gives CDR1 GTSNPN, CDR2 SVGIG (reference sequence). This CDR3 has 15 residues. The CDR3 sequence: CAWSRRGQPPYEQYF. DNA for the CDR3: TGTGCCTGGAGTCGGAGAGGACAGCCCCCCTACGAGCAGTACTTC.

The genes are TRBV7-2 and TRBJ2-3; 7 bases align to TRBD2. The germline gives CDR1 SGHTA, CDR2 FQGNSA. V was clipped by 1 base and J by 4 bases; unmatched bases: 2. The CDR3 is 14 residues long. The CDR3, as DNA: TGTGCCAGCAGCTTAGTCGGGGGGTCAGATACGCAGTATTTT. This encodes CASSLVGGSDTQYF.

The DNA of the CDR3 is TGCGCCAGCAGCTTGACTGAGCGGAGTTGGCAGTTCTTC. Residues: CASSLTERSWQFF. The gene calls are TRBV5-1 and TRBJ2-1; tentatively, D is TRBD2 (5 bases). The CDR3 spans 13 residues. Germline-derived CDR1 and CDR2 are SGHRS and YFSETQ. V was cut by 1 base and J by 12 bases, with 14 bases left in between.

This clone was detected only once. The chain links TRBV5-4 to TRBJ2-3; 7 bases agree with TRBD1. The germline V gene encodes CDR1 SGHNT and CDR2 YYREEE (reference sequence). This CDR3 has 16 amino acids. The J segment lost 1 base and the V segment lost 1 base, leaving 6 bases of the junction unmatched. CDR3 amino acids: CASSLTPGGGTDTQYF. The CDR3 DNA sequence: TGTGCCAGCAGCTTGACGCCAGGGGGTGGCACAGATACGCAGTATTTT.

V usage is TRBV4-1 and J usage is TRBJ2-7; 7 bases fit TRBD1. The CDR3 is 20 residues long. In germline, CDR1 is MGHRA, CDR2 YSYEKL. V shed 1 base, J shed 3 bases, and the junction held 21 bases outside the gene matches. The CDR3 region is CASSQGMVLRGQPSYYEQYF. DNA for the CDR3: TGCGCCAGCAGCCAAGGTATGGTCCTTAGGGGACAGCCTAGTTACTACGAGCAGTACTTC.

On this clone itself: Other DNA sequences of this sample code for an identical CDR3. The CDR3: CAWTGGPNYGYTF. CDR3 coding DNA: TGTGCCTGGACCGGGGGGCCAAACTATGGCTACACCTTC. The V gene is TRBV30, the J gene TRBJ1-2, with a weak D call TRBD1 (6 bases). CDR3 length: 13 residues. From germline, CDR1 is GTSNPN and CDR2 SVGIG (reference sequence). Trimming removed 4 bases at V and 2 bases at J, with 11 bases between.

This chain links TRBV18 with TRBJ2-7; 8 bases match TRBD2. Germline V CDR1 and CDR2: KGHSH, LQKENI. This CDR3 region has 14 residues. V lost 4 bases, J lost 1 base, and 3 bases stayed unmatched. The CDR3: CASSLGLASYEQYF. In DNA form, the CDR3 reads TGTGCCAGCTCACTCGGACTAGCATCCTACGAGCAGTACTTC. Full variable domain (rest looked up from reference TRBV18 and TRBJ2-7): NAGVMQNPRHLVRRRGQEARLRCSPMKGHSHVYWYRQLPEEGLKFMVYLQKENIIDESGMPKERFSAEFPKEGPSILRIQQVVRGDSAAYFCASSLGLASYEQYFGPGTRLTVT.

The chain couples TRBV7-2 to TRBJ2-7, with 11 bases matching TRBD2. The germline V gene encodes CDR1 SGHTA and CDR2 FQGNSA. J was trimmed by 2 bases and V by 1 base; bases with no gene match: 7. The CDR3 sequence is 17 residues long. CDR3 DNA: TGTGCCAGCAGCTTAGAGGGAACTAGCGGGGGTACCTACGAGCAGTACTTC. Its protein product is CASSLEGTSGGTYEQYF.

The J gene is TRBJ1-2, the V gene TRBV19; 10 bases fit TRBD1. This CDR3 region has 15 residues. V gave up 3 bases and J gave up 8 bases; unmatched junction bases: 9. The germline V gene encodes CDR1 LNHDA and CDR2 SQIVND (reference sequence). Here the CDR3 DNA reads TGTGCCAGTAGTATTGCAATGGGGACAGGGGTCGGCTACACCTTC. It encodes CASSIAMGTGVGYTF.

The rearrangement joins TRBV5-4 to TRBJ1-2; possibly TRBD1 for D (6 bases). The CDR3 covers 18 residues. Germline V gene lookup returns CDR1 SGHNT and CDR2 YYREEE (reference sequence). V was clipped by 7 bases and J by 1 base, with 26 bases between them. CDR3: CASRGAYPFDGFNYGYTF. CDR3 DNA: TGTGCCAGCCGGGGGGCTTATCCTTTTGACGGATTTAACTATGGCTACACCTTC.

The V call is TRBV2, the J call TRBJ2-5, with 12 bases identical to TRBD1. V trimming: 6 bases; J trimming: 5 bases; junction bases outside the gene matches: 4. The CDR3 is 14 residues long. Germline values: CDR1 SNHLY, CDR2 FYNNEI. CDR3 residues: CASSRDRGRETQYF. The CDR3 DNA reads TGTGCCAGCAGCCGGGACAGGGGGCGGGAGACCCAGTACTTC.

This clone was seen only once. The chain recombines TRBV9 with TRBJ2-5; the match to TRBD2 covers 8 bases. V lost 0 bases to trimming and J lost 4 bases; unmatched junction nucleotides: 14. The CDR3 runs to 18 residues. Per the germline V gene, CDR1 is SGDLS and CDR2 is YYNGEE. The CDR3 DNA reads as TGTGCCAGCAGCGTAGGGCGAAATATCGGGGGGGCCGGAGAGACCCAGTACTTC. Translating it yields CASSVGRNIGGAGETQYF.

This chain joins TRBV7-2 and TRBJ1-2, with D tentatively TRBD1 (5 bases). This CDR3 spans 15 amino acids. Germline V gene lookup returns CDR1 SGHTA and CDR2 FQGNSA. Trimming left V 2 bases short and J 3 bases short, with 13 bases between. The CDR3 DNA reads as TGTGCCAGCAGCTTAATGCCGGGAGGGGACTATGGCTACACCTTC. This translates into CASSLMPGGDYGYTF.

The V and J genes are TRBV5-1 and TRBJ2-2; maybe TRBD2 (5 bases). The CDR3 is 18 residues long. The V end was cut by 0 bases, the J end by 5 bases, with 20 bases between. The germline V gene encodes CDR1 SGHRS and CDR2 YFSETQ. CDR3 DNA sequence: TGCGCCAGCAGCTTGGGCCCTGACGGGGTGAGGAAAACCGGGGAGCTGTTTTTT. It translates to CASSLGPDGVRKTGELFF.

The rearrangement uses TRBV7-2 and TRBJ2-5; a weak D match, TRBD2 (5 bases). This CDR3 spans 13 amino acids. V was clipped by 6 bases and J by 2 bases, with 10 bases between them. The germline V gene encodes CDR1 SGHTA and CDR2 FQGNSA. The CDR3 protein is CASRVPGQETQYF. For the CDR3, the DNA is TGTGCCAGCAGGGTTCCGGGACAAGAGACCCAGTACTTC.

The chain recombines TRBV28 with TRBJ1-2, with D tentatively TRBD1 (5 bases). Germline V gene sequence: CDR1 MDHEN, CDR2 SYDVKM. Trimming took 7 bases from V and 5 from J, leaving 17 bases between them. The CDR3 loop spans 14 amino acids. CDR3 loop: CASTSRGDGYGYTF. CDR3 bases: TGTGCCAGCACCTCCCGGGGGGACGGATATGGCTACACCTTC.

The genes are TRBV10-1 and TRBJ2-3; 11 bases agree with TRBD2. CDR1 is WNHNN and CDR2 is SYGVQD in the germline V gene (reference sequence). The J segment lost 3 bases and the V segment lost 4 bases, leaving 6 bases of the junction unmatched. The CDR3 is made up of 16 amino acids. CDR3 bases: TGCGCCAGCAGTGGGCGACTAGCGGGACGTACAGATACGCAGTATTTT. Protein product: CASSGRLAGRTDTQYF.

This chain uses TRBV29-1 with TRBJ1-1, with 10 positions matching TRBD1. After removal of 6 bases from V and 6 bases from J, the junction contained 7 bases not matched to a gene. Germline V CDR1 and CDR2: SQVTM, ANQGSEA. This CDR3 spans 13 amino acids. CDR3 amino acids: CSVSLDRGAEAFF. The CDR3 DNA reads TGCAGCGTCTCACTGGACAGGGGGGCTGAAGCTTTCTTT.

The chain couples TRBV19 to TRBJ1-1, with unresolved D. The germline CDR1 and CDR2 sequences are LNHDA and SQIVND (reference sequence). The CDR3 is made up of 17 amino acids. The V end lost 6 bases, the J end lost 6 bases, and 26 bases lay between the germline ends. The CDR3 here is CASSPLGSDTRRAEAFF. Here the CDR3 DNA reads TGTGCCAGTAGCCCATTGGGCTCCGACACGAGGAGGGCTGAAGCTTTCTTT.

This clone was picked up one time. The rearrangement links TRBV2 to TRBJ2-3; the D gene is possibly TRBD1 (7 bases). The CDR3 length is 14 residues. Per the germline V gene, CDR1 is SNHLY and CDR2 is FYNNEI. V dropped 4 bases and J dropped 3 bases, with 11 bases sitting between them. The CDR3 sequence: CASSVAGGTDTQYF. The CDR3 bases are TGTGCCAGCAGTGTGGCAGGGGGGACAGATACGCAGTATTTT.

The rearrangement uses TRBV15 and TRBJ2-1; 7 bases fit TRBD1. The length of the CDR3 is 15 residues. Trimming removed 1 base from V and 7 bases from J; junction bases left unmatched: 7. CDR1 and CDR2 from the germline V gene are LNHNV and YYDKDF (reference sequence). CDR3: CATSRGQGWANEQFF. CDR3 DNA: TGTGCCACCAGCAGAGGACAGGGATGGGCTAATGAGCAGTTCTTC.

The chain couples TRBV7-7 to TRBJ2-7; D remains ambiguous. The germline CDR1 and CDR2 sequences are SSHAT and FNYEAQ (reference sequence). The CDR3 loop spans 13 amino acids. V was pared by 5 bases and J by 2 bases, with 10 bases between. In DNA form, the CDR3 reads TGTGCCAGCAGCATGGGCCTCACCTACGAGCAGTACTTC. Its protein is CASSMGLTYEQYF.

V usage is TRBV4-1 and J usage is TRBJ2-7; 9 bases align to TRBD2. V dropped 1 base and J dropped 7; count of bases not matched to a gene: 11. The V gene's germline CDR1 is MGHRA and CDR2 YSYEKL. CDR3 length equals 16 residues. This CDR3 is CASSQVMGLAALEQYF. In DNA form, the CDR3 reads TGCGCCAGCAGCCAAGTCATGGGACTAGCAGCCTTGGAGCAGTACTTC.

The rearrangement links TRBV9 to TRBJ1-6; TRBD1 agrees at 11 bases. V lost 0 bases, J lost 10 bases, and 3 bases stayed unmatched. Per germline, CDR1 SGDLS and CDR2 YYNGEE. The CDR3 loop spans 15 amino acids. The CDR3, as DNA: TGTGCCAGCAGCGTAGGGACAGGGGGCGGGTCACCCCTCCACTTT. Protein: CASSVGTGGGSPLHF.

This chain uses TRBV11-2 with TRBJ2-3, with 11 bases lining up with TRBD2. The CDR3 covers 16 residues. V was pared by 2 bases and J by 5 bases, with 6 bases of the junction left unmatched. From germline, CDR1 is SGHAT and CDR2 FQNNGV. In DNA, the CDR3 is TGTGCCAGCAGCTTAAGAGGGCTAGCGGGGGGAGATACGCAGTATTTT. The encoded protein is CASSLRGLAGGDTQYF. The full variable domain, its missing parts supplied by reference TRBV11-2 and TRBJ2-3, is EAGVAQSPRYKIIEKRQSVAFWCNPISGHATLYWYQQILGQGPKLLIQFQNNGVVDDSQLPKDRFSAERLKGVDSTLKIQPAKLEDSAVYLCASSLRGLAGGDTQYFGPGTRLTVL.